This TCR beta chain is drawn from a study of blood T cell repertoires in COVID-19. The overall study: Both acute and convalescent COVID-19 samples were obtained from the United States, Italy and Spain. Nucleic acid was either cDNA or gDNA, and it came from T cells, B-cell-depleted T cells, or PBMCs.

The V gene lost 3 bases and the J gene lost 0 bases, with 9 bases spanning the gap. The CDR3 loop spans 16 amino acids. Germline-derived CDR1 and CDR2 are MNHEY and SVGAGI. The authors' processing: Amplifying reference gene primers gave estimates of nucleated cell counts. TCRdb keeps only in-frame clones here, not all; method: immunoSEQ multiplex PCR. V and J calls and clone size come straight from that table; D and trimming were deduced from the DNA. The sample contains over 250,000 clones, more than 75% of which appear only once. V gene TRBV6-5 combines with J gene TRBJ2-6; weak D call: TRBD2 (5 bases). This TCR was recovered from a man aged 40-55 years who had recovered from COVID-19. Sample: peripheral blood. CDR3 region: CASSYITSSGANVLTF. In nucleotides, the CDR3 is TGTGCCAGCAGTTATATAACTAGCTCTGGGGCCAACGTCCTGACTTTC.